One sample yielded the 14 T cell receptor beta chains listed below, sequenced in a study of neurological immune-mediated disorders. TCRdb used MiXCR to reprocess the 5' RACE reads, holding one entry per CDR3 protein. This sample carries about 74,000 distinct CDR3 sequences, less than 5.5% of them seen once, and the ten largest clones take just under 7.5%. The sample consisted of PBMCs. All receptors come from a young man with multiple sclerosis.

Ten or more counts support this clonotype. The CDR3 spells CASSAGGLGDQPQHF. The CDR3 region has the DNA TGTGCCAGCAGCGCAGGGGGTCTGGGGGATCAGCCCCAGCATTTT. The V gene is TRBV9, the J gene TRBJ1-5; 7 nucleotides line up with TRBD1. The CDR3 sequence is 15 residues long. The germline V gene has CDR1 SGDLS and CDR2 YYNGEE. Trimming at V came to 3 bases and at J to 5 bases, leaving 8 bases not matched to a gene.

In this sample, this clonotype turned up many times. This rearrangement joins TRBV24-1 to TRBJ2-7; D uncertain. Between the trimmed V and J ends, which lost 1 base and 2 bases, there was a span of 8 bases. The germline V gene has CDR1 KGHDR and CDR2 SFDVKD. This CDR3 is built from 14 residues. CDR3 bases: TGTGCCACCAGTGATTTTGCAGCCCCCTACGAGCAGTACTTC. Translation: CATSDFAAPYEQYF.

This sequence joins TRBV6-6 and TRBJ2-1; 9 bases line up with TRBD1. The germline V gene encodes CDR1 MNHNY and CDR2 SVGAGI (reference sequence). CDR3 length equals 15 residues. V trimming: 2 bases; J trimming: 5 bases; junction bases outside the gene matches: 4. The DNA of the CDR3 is TGTGCCAGCAGTTACGGTGGGACAGGGAACAATGAGCAGTTCTTC. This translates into CASSYGGTGNNEQFF.

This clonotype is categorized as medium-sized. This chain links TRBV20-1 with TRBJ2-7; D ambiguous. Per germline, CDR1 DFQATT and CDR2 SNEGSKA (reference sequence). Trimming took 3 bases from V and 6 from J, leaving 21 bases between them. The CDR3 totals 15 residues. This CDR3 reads CSARGLGLSVAEQYF. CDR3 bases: TGCAGTGCTAGGGGGTTGGGGTTATCAGTCGCCGAGCAGTACTTC.

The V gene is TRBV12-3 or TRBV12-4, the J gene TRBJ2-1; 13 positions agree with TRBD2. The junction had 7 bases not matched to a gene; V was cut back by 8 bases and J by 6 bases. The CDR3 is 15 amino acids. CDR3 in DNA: TGTGCCAGCGGACTTAGGACTAGCGGGAGCAATGAGCAGTTCTTC. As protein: CASGLRTSGSNEQFF.

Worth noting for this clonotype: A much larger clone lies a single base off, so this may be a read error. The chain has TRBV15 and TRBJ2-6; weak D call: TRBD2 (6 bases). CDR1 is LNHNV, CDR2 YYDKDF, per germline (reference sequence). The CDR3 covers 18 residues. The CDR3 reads CATSRQGGRLSGAKVLTF. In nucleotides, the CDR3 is TGTGCCACCAGCAGACAGGGAGGACGGCTCTCTGGGGCCAAAGTCCTGACTTTC.

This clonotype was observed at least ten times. The CDR3 loop reads CASSYNPGWYGYTF. The CDR3 DNA reads TGTGCCAGCAGTTACAACCCGGGGTGGTATGGCTACACCTTC. The chain joins TRBV6-5 to TRBJ1-2; D is uncertain. CDR1 is MNHEY, CDR2 SVGAGI, per germline. The CDR3 spans 14 residues. Trimming left V 2 bases short and J 5 bases short, with 12 bases between.

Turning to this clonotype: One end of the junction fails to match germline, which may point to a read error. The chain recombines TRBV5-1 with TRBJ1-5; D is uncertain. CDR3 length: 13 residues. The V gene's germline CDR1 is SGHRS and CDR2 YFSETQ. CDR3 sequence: CASSSDEGQPQNF. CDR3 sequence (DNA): TGCGCCAGCAGTTCTGACGAAGGTCAGCCCCAGAATTTT.

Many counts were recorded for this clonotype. CDR3 amino acids: CASSSGTGGRKTQYF. In nucleotides, the CDR3 is TGTGCCAGCAGCTCGGGGACAGGGGGCAGGAAGACCCAGTACTTC. The rearrangement links TRBV7-2 to TRBJ2-5; TRBD1 agrees at 12 bases. This CDR3 has 15 amino acids. From germline, CDR1 is SGHTA and CDR2 FQGNSA. Trimming took 4 bases from V and 6 from J; bases not matched to a gene: 6.

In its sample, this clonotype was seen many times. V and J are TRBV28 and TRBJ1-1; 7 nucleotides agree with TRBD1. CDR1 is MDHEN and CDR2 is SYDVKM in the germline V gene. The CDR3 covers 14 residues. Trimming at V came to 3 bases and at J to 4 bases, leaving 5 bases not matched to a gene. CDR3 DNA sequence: TGTGCCAGCAGTTTTGAGCAGGGGGGCACTGAAGCTTTCTTT. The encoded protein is CASSFEQGGTEAFF.

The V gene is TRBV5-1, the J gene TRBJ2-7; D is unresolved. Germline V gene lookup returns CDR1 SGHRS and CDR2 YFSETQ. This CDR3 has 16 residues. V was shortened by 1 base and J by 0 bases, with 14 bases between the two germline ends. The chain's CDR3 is CASSLSSRTGSYEQYF. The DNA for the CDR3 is TGCGCCAGCAGCTTGTCGTCCCGGACGGGCTCCTACGAGCAGTACTTC.

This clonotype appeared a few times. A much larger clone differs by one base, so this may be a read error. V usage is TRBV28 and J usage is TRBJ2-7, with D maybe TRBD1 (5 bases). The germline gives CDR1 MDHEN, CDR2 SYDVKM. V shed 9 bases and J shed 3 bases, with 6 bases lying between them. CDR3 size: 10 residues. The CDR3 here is CARGDYEQYF. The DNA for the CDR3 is TGTGCCAGAGGGGACTACGAGCAGTACTTC.

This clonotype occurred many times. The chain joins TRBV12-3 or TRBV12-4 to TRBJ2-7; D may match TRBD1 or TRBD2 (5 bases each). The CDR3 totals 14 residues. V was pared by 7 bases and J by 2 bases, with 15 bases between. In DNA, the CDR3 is TGTGCCAGCACCCTCGGGGACCAACCCTACGAGCAGTACTTC. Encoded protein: CASTLGDQPYEQYF.

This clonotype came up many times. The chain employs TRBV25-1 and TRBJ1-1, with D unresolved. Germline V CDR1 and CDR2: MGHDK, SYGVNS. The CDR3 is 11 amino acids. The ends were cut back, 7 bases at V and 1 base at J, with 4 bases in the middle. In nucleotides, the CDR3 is TGTGCCAGCACACAGAACACTGAAGCTTTCTTT. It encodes CASTQNTEAFF.